This T cell receptor (beta chain) is from a study of T-cell memory formation after mild COVID-19. The length of the CDR3 is 16 residues. J was trimmed by 3 bases and V by 0 bases; bases with no gene match: 8. Germline lookup yields CDR1 SGHVS and CDR2 FNYEAQ. TCRdb reprocessed the 5' RACE reads with MiXCR, giving one entry per CDR3 protein. Of under 450,000 distinct CDR3 sequences listed, 20% to 25% are singletons. This TCR was recovered from an adult woman who had mild COVID-19 (a few samples of this study predate the infection). Cell type and time point are not known. The V and J genes are TRBV7-6 and TRBJ2-7; TRBD2 matches 7 bases. Specimen: PBMCs or a T cell subset sorted from them (not recorded which). CDR3 region: CASSLAWTRGYYEQYF. CDR3 sequence (DNA): TGTGCCAGCAGCTTAGCGTGGACTAGGGGCTACTACGAGCAGTACTTC.